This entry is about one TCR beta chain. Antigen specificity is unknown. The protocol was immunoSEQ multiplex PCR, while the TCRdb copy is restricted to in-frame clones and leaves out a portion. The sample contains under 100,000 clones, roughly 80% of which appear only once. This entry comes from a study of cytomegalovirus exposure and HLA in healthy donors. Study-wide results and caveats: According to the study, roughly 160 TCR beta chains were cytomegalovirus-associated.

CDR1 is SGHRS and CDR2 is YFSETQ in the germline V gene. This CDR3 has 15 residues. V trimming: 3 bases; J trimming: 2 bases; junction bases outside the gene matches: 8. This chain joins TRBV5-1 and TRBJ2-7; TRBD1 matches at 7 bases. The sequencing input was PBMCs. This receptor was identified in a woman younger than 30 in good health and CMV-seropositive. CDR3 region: CASSWQGDITYEQYF. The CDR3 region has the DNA TGCGCCAGCAGCTGGCAGGGGGACATAACCTACGAGCAGTACTTC.